Shown below are 11 T cell receptor beta chains from a single sample sequenced in a study of OX40 agonist ivuxolimab in advanced cancers. Clones were read by immunoSEQ multiplex PCR, and TCRdb kept only the in-frame ones, dropping some. The sample comprises around 75,000 clones, around 90% of which are singletons, and under 3% rests with the top ten. The source was CD4+ or CD8+ T cells sorted from blood, collected in a trial of the OX40 agonist ivuxolimab. Receptors were obtained from an adult with an advanced solid tumor such as melanoma, head and neck, liver or kidney cancer.

V usage is TRBV5-1 and J usage is TRBJ1-1; a possible D gene is TRBD1 (5 bases). V gave up 4 bases and J gave up 2 bases, with 9 bases separating them. The CDR3 is 13 amino acids. Germline values: CDR1 SGHRS, CDR2 YFSETQ. CDR3 in amino acids: CASSADSNTEAFF. The CDR3 nucleotides read TGCGCCAGCAGCGCCGACAGTAACACTGAAGCTTTCTTT.

The chain carries TRBV28 and TRBJ2-3, with D uncertain. Between the trimmed V and J ends, which lost 5 bases and 5 bases, there was a span of 5 bases. There are 11 residues in the CDR3. The V gene's germline CDR1 is MDHEN and CDR2 SYDVKM. This CDR3 is CASSLGDTQYF. CDR3 coding DNA: TGTGCCAGCAGTCTCGGAGATACGCAGTATTTT.

The rearrangement links TRBV28 to TRBJ2-7, with 8 bases fitting TRBD1. The CDR3 totals 13 residues. With V trimmed by 7 bases and J by 2 bases, 4 bases remained unmatched. The germline V gene has CDR1 MDHEN and CDR2 SYDVKM. CDR3 nucleotide sequence: TGTGCCAGCACTGGACAGGGCCCCTACGAGCAGTACTTC. Translation gives CASTGQGPYEQYF.

The chain is built from TRBV5-1 and TRBJ2-1, with 10 bases identical to TRBD2. Germline loops: CDR1 SGHRS, CDR2 YFSETQ. The V gene end was trimmed by 1 base and the J gene end by 8 bases; junction bases not matched to a gene: 12. This CDR3 has 17 residues. The CDR3 nucleotides read TGCGCCAGCAGCTTGTCACCTTCTAGCGGGAGTCGGGATGAGCAGTTCTTC. Translation: CASSLSPSSGSRDEQFF. The whole variable domain, filled in from reference TRBV5-1 and TRBJ2-1, reads KAGVTQTPRYLIKTRGQQVTLSCSPISGHRSVSWYQQTPGQGLQFLFEYFSETQRNKGNFPGRFSGRQFSNSRSEMNVSTLELGDSALYLCASSLSPSSGSRDEQFFGPGTRLTVL.

This clone was observed once. The chain employs TRBV4-1 and TRBJ2-7, with TRBD1 identical over 7 bases. CDR1 is MGHRA and CDR2 is YSYEKL in the germline V gene. This CDR3 has 15 residues. V gave up 4 bases and J gave up 1 base; unmatched junction bases: 7. The CDR3 nucleotides are TGCGCCAGCAGCCCAATGGGGACAGAATCCTACGAGCAGTACTTC. It encodes CASSPMGTESYEQYF.

This clone was recorded once. The V gene is TRBV7-2, the J gene TRBJ1-3, with D tentatively TRBD1 (6 bases). This CDR3 contains 13 residues. Trimming removed 3 bases at V and 7 bases at J, with 10 bases between. CDR1 is SGHTA and CDR2 is FQGNSA in the germline V gene. The CDR3 DNA reads as TGTGCCAGCAGCTTTCAGGGGAGCAACACCATATATTTT. It specifies CASSFQGSNTIYF.

V gene TRBV25-1 combines with J gene TRBJ2-1; possible D gene TRBD2, 6 bases. The germline V gene has CDR1 MGHDK and CDR2 SYGVNS. This CDR3 comprises 13 residues. The V and J ends lost 5 bases and 4 bases respectively, with 9 bases between them. This chain's CDR3 is CASSSGDYNEQFF. CDR3 coding DNA: TGTGCCAGCAGTTCGGGGGATTACAATGAGCAGTTCTTC.

J is TRBJ2-5 and V is TRBV7-2; 10 nucleotides line up with TRBD2. The CDR3 spans 14 residues. V lost 3 bases and J lost 4; bases outside the gene matches: 2. From germline, CDR1 is SGHTA and CDR2 FQGNSA. The CDR3 bases are TGTGCCAGCAGCTTGTCTAGCGGGGGAGAGACCCAGTACTTC. As protein: CASSLSSGGETQYF.

The chain couples TRBV5-1 to TRBJ2-5; D is possibly TRBD1 (5 bases). Germline V gene data show CDR1 as SGHRS and CDR2 as YFSETQ. V was cut by 1 base and J by 5 bases, with 15 bases left in between. The CDR3 length is 15 residues. DNA of the CDR3: TGCGCCAGCAGCTTGATGGCAGGGTTGGGGGAGACCCAGTACTTC. It is translated as CASSLMAGLGETQYF. Together with reference TRBV5-1 and TRBJ2-5, the CDR3 gives the full variable domain: KAGVTQTPRYLIKTRGQQVTLSCSPISGHRSVSWYQQTPGQGLQFLFEYFSETQRNKGNFPGRFSGRQFSNSRSEMNVSTLELGDSALYLCASSLMAGLGETQYFGPGTRLLVL.

This clone appeared once. This sequence joins TRBV28 and TRBJ2-1; unclear D gene. Germline V CDR1 and CDR2: MDHEN, SYDVKM. CDR3 size: 16 residues. With 6 bases removed from V and 5 bases from J, the gap between germline ends came to 20 bases. The CDR3 sequence: CASSPSRQKDDNEQFF. The CDR3 nucleotides read TGTGCCAGCAGCCCGAGTCGTCAGAAGGACGACAATGAGCAGTTCTTC.

The gene calls are TRBV19 and TRBJ2-1; 7 nucleotides align to TRBD1. Germline-derived CDR1 and CDR2 are LNHDA and SQIVND (reference sequence). CDR3 length equals 15 residues. Trimming cost V 6 bases and J 0 bases; bases outside gene matches: 5. CDR3 residues: CASRRTGSSYNEQFF. The CDR3 bases are TGTGCCAGTAGGCGGACAGGCAGCTCCTACAATGAGCAGTTCTTC.